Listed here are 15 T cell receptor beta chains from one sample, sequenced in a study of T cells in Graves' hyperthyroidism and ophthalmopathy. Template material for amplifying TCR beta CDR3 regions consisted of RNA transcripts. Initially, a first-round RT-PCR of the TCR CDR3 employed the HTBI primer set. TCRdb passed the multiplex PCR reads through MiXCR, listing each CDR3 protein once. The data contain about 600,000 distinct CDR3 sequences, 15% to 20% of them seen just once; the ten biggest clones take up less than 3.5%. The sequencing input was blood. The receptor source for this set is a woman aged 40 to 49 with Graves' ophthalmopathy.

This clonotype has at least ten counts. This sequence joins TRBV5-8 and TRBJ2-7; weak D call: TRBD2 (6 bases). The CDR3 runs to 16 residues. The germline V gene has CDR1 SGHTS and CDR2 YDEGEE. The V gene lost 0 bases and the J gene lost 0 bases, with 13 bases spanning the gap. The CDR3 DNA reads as TGTGCCAGCAGCTTGGTTCCTAGCGTGACCTCCTACGAGCAGTACTTC. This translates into CASSLVPSVTSYEQYF.

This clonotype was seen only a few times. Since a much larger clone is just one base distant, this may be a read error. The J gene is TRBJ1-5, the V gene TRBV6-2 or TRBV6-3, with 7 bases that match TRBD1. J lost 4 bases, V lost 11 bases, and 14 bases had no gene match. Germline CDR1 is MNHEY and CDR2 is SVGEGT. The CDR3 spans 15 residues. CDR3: CAGRREGGGNQPQHF. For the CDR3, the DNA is TGTGCCGGCCGGAGGGAAGGGGGCGGGAATCAGCCCCAGCATTTT.

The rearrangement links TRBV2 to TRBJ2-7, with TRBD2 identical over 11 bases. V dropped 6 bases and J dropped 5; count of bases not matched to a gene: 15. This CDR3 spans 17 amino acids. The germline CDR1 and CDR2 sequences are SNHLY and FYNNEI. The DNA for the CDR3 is TGTGCCAGCAGAAAAACAACCTCGACTAGCGGGATTGACGAGCAGTACTTC. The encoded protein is CASRKTTSTSGIDEQYF.

CDR3 sequence (DNA): TGTGCCAGCAGCCAGGGGACACACTCCTACAATGAGCAGTTCTTC. It translates to CASSQGTHSYNEQFF. The chain links TRBV3-1 to TRBJ2-1; D is possibly TRBD1 (6 bases). Per germline, CDR1 LGHDT and CDR2 YNNKEL (reference sequence). The CDR3 consists of 15 residues. Trimming removed 3 bases from V and 0 bases from J, with 9 bases in between.

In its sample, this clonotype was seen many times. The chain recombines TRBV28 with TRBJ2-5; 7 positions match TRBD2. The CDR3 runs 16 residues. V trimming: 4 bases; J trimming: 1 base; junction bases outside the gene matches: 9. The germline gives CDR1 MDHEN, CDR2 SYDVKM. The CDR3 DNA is TGTGCCAGCAGTTCGGGGCGGGGGAACCTCCAAGAGACCCAGTACTTC. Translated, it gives CASSSGRGNLQETQYF.

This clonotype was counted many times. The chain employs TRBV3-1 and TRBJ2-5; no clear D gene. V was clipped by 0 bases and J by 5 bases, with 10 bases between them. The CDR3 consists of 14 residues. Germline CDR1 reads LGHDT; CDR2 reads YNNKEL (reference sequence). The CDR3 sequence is CASSQEGRFETQYF. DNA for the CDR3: TGTGCCAGCAGCCAAGAGGGCAGGTTTGAGACCCAGTACTTC.

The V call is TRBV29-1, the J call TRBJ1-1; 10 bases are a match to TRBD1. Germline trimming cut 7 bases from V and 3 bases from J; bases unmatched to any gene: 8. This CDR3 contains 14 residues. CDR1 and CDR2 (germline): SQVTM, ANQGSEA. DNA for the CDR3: TGCAGCGCCCTCGGAGGGACAGGGGACACTGAAGCTTTCTTT. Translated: CSALGGTGDTEAFF.

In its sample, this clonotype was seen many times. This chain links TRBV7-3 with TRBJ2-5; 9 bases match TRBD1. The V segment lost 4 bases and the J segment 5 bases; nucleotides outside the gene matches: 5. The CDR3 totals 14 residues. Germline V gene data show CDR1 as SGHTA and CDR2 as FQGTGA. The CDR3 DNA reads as TGTGCCAGCAGCTCGACAGGGGGGGATGAGACCCAGTACTTC. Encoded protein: CASSSTGGDETQYF.

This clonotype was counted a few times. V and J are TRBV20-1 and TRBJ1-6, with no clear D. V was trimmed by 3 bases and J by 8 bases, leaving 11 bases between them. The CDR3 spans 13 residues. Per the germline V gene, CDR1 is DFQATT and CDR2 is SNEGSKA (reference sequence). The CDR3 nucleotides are TGCAGTGCTAGTAGGGTCCGGGATTCACCCCTCCACTTT. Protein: CSASRVRDSPLHF.

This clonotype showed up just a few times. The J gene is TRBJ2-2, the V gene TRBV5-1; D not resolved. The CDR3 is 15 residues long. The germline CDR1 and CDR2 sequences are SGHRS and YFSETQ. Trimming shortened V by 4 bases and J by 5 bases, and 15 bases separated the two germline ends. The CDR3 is CASSQEQLGTGELFF. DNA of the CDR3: TGCGCCAGCAGCCAGGAACAGCTAGGGACCGGGGAGCTGTTTTTT. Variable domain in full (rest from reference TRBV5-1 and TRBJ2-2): KAGVTQTPRYLIKTRGQQVTLSCSPISGHRSVSWYQQTPGQGLQFLFEYFSETQRNKGNFPGRFSGRQFSNSRSEMNVSTLELGDSALYLCASSQEQLGTGELFFGEGSRLTVL.

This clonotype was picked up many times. The DNA of the CDR3 is TGCGCCAGCAGCTTGGACGTATCTGGAAACACCATATATTTT. Encoded protein: CASSLDVSGNTIYF. This chain joins TRBV5-1 and TRBJ1-3; D is unclear. Trimming left V 0 bases short and J 1 base short, with 5 bases between. Germline CDR1 and CDR2: SGHRS and YFSETQ. The CDR3 runs to 14 residues.

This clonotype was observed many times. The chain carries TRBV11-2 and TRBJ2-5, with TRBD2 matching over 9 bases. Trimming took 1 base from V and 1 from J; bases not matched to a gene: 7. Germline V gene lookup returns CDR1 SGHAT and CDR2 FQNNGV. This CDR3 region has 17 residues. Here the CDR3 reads CASSLGVLAGAQETQYF. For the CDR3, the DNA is TGTGCCAGCAGCTTAGGGGTTTTAGCGGGAGCCCAAGAGACCCAGTACTTC.

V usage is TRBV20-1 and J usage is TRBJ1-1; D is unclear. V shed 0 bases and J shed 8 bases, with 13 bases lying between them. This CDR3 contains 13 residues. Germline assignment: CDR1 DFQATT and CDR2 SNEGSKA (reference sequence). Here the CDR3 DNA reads TGCAGTGCTAGAGATAGCCCGGCAGTCGAAGCTTTCTTT. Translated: CSARDSPAVEAFF.

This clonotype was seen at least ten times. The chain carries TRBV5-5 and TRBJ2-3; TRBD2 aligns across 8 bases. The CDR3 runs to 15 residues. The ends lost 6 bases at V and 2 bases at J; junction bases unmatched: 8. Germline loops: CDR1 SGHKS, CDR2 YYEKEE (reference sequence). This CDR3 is CASKPGTRFTDTQYF. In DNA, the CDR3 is TGTGCCAGCAAGCCCGGGACTAGATTCACAGATACGCAGTATTTT.

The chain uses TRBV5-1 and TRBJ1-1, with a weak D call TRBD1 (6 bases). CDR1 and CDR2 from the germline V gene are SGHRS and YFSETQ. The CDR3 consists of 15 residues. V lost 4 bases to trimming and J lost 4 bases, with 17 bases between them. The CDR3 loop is CASSGGGAWGTEAFF. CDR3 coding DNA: TGCGCCAGCAGCGGCGGGGGGGCATGGGGCACTGAAGCTTTCTTT.